The 29 T cell receptor beta chains reported below all come from one sample, sequenced in a study of shared clonotypes between healthy human individuals. Clones were read by immunoSEQ multiplex PCR, and TCRdb kept only the in-frame ones, dropping some. The sample yields 1.4 million or so clones, 98% seen once. Sequencing was done on a sample of naive CD4+ T cells sorted from blood. Subset reported: CD45RA+ positively selected. The source of these receptors is a man under 40 in good health.

The CDR3 DNA sequence: TGTGCCAGCAGCCGAGTACCACTAGCGGGAGATACCGGGGAGCTGTTTTTT. Translating gives CASSRVPLAGDTGELFF. The V and J genes are TRBV7-9 and TRBJ2-2; 11 bases line up with TRBD2. V lost 5 bases, J lost 5 bases, and 10 bases stayed unmatched. The CDR3 is made up of 17 amino acids. The germline V gene has CDR1 SEHNR and CDR2 FQNEAQ (reference sequence).

The chain is built from TRBV11-2 and TRBJ2-1, with TRBD2 matching over 11 bases. The CDR3 has 16 amino acids. V was clipped by 5 bases and J by 8 bases; unmatched bases: 11. CDR1 and CDR2 from the germline V gene are SGHAT and FQNNGV. The chain's CDR3 is CASSGQTSGIADEQFF. CDR3 sequence (DNA): TGTGCCAGCAGCGGCCAGACTAGCGGGATTGCTGATGAGCAGTTCTTC.

The rearrangement uses TRBV13 and TRBJ2-5, with D unresolved. Germline lookup yields CDR1 PRHDT and CDR2 FYEKMQ (reference sequence). This CDR3 spans 13 amino acids. Between the trimmed V and J ends, which lost 0 bases and 8 bases, there was a span of 10 bases. CDR3 in amino acids: CASSLGRKTTQYF. Here the CDR3 DNA reads TGTGCCAGCAGCTTAGGGCGGAAGACAACCCAGTACTTC.

The chain recombines TRBV28 with TRBJ2-5; no clear D. This CDR3 region has 16 residues. Trimming took off 3 bases at V and 2 bases at J, with 16 bases between the two ends. In germline, CDR1 is MDHEN, CDR2 SYDVKM. Here the CDR3 reads CASSFLPTGPQETQYF. Here the CDR3 DNA reads TGTGCCAGCAGTTTCCTTCCCACCGGACCTCAAGAGACCCAGTACTTC.

The chain employs TRBV28 and TRBJ1-2, with D possibly being TRBD1 (5 bases). This CDR3 region has 13 residues. Looked up from germline, CDR1 is MDHEN and CDR2 is SYDVKM. The V end lost 2 bases, the J end lost 7 bases, and 11 bases lay between the germline ends. For the CDR3, the DNA is TGTGCCAGCAGTTTAATGGGGCTGGGTGGCTACACCTTC. This translates into CASSLMGLGGYTF.

The chain couples TRBV19 to TRBJ2-5, with a tentative D call TRBD1 (6 bases). Germline assignment: CDR1 LNHDA and CDR2 SQIVND (reference sequence). V lost 1 base and J lost 0, with 15 bases in between. There are 17 residues in the CDR3. The chain's CDR3 is CASSIAVAGADQETQYF. The CDR3 DNA is TGTGCCAGTAGTATAGCAGTAGCAGGGGCCGACCAAGAGACCCAGTACTTC.

The chain is built from TRBV10-1 and TRBJ2-3, with D perhaps TRBD1 (6 bases). The CDR3 totals 15 residues. Germline V CDR1 and CDR2: WNHNN, SYGVQD (reference sequence). The V end lost 3 bases, the J end lost 1 base, and 11 bases lay between the germline ends. The CDR3 nucleotides are TGCGCCAGCAGTGAAAGGTCAGGGGGCACAGATACGCAGTATTTT. Translated, it gives CASSERSGGTDTQYF.

V usage is TRBV9 and J usage is TRBJ2-3, with TRBD2 as a possible D gene (6 bases). Deletions cut 4 bases from V and 3 bases from J, with 18 bases between. Germline values: CDR1 SGDLS, CDR2 YYNGEE. The CDR3 contains 16 residues. CDR3 sequence (DNA): TGTGCCAGCAGCCCAAGGAGACGAGGGAGGACAGATACGCAGTATTTT. It translates to CASSPRRRGRTDTQYF. The whole variable domain, remainder taken from reference TRBV9 and TRBJ2-3, is DSGVTQTPKHLITATGQRVTLRCSPRSGDLSVYWYQQSLDQGLQFLIQYYNGEERAKGNILERFSAQQFPDLHSELNLSSLELGDSALYFCASSPRRRGRTDTQYFGPGTRLTVL.

The chain combines TRBV15 with TRBJ1-2, with TRBD1 matching over 9 bases. Germline V gene lookup returns CDR1 LNHNV and CDR2 YYDKDF (reference sequence). After removal of 6 bases from V and 5 bases from J, the junction contained 4 bases not matched to a gene. This CDR3 contains 13 residues. CDR3 protein: CATRGTGLYGYTF. The CDR3 DNA is TGTGCCACCAGGGGGACAGGGCTTTATGGCTACACCTTC.

CDR3 DNA: TGTGCCAGCAGCCACTGGGGGAGGGAGGTTAGGCAGCCCCAGCATTTT. Translated, it gives CASSHWGREVRQPQHF. This sequence joins TRBV7-2 and TRBJ1-5; perhaps TRBD1 as D (5 bases). Trimming removed 5 bases from V and 7 bases from J, with 21 bases in between. This CDR3 has 16 residues. The V gene's germline CDR1 is SGHTA and CDR2 FQGNSA.

This chain joins TRBV5-4 and TRBJ1-1; D may be TRBD1 (6 bases). V was pared by 4 bases and J by 8 bases, with 18 bases between. This CDR3 region has 14 residues. The germline V gene encodes CDR1 SGHNT and CDR2 YYREEE (reference sequence). This chain's CDR3 is CASSEYGTPIEAFF. As DNA, the CDR3 is TGTGCCAGCAGCGAATACGGGACACCAATAGAAGCTTTCTTT.

The chain links TRBV5-4 to TRBJ1-5; 7 bases match TRBD1. From germline, CDR1 is SGHNT and CDR2 YYREEE (reference sequence). The CDR3 contains 13 residues. V was clipped by 4 bases and J by 9 bases; unmatched bases: 7. The CDR3: CASSRDRVRPQHF. As DNA, the CDR3 is TGTGCCAGCAGCCGTGACAGGGTGAGGCCCCAGCATTTT. Variable domain in full (rest from reference TRBV5-4 and TRBJ1-5): ETGVTQSPTHLIKTRGQQVTLRCSSQSGHNTVSWYQQALGQGPQFIFQYYREEENGRGNFPPRFSGLQFPNYSSELNVNALELDDSALYLCASSRDRVRPQHFGDGTRLSIL.

The rearrangement links TRBV10-2 to TRBJ2-7; TRBD1 might be the D (5 bases). The CDR3 extends over 14 amino acids. Per germline, CDR1 WSHSY and CDR2 SAAADI. Trimming cost V 2 bases and J 4 bases, with 12 bases left between them. In DNA form, the CDR3 reads TGCGCCAGCAGTGAGGGCCAGGGATATTACGAGCAGTACTTC. Encoded protein: CASSEGQGYYEQYF.

The chain has TRBV5-4 and TRBJ1-2, with D possibly being TRBD1 (5 bases). The CDR3 covers 14 residues. CDR1 is SGHNT and CDR2 is YYREEE in the germline V gene (reference sequence). V was clipped by 3 bases and J by 4 bases, with 13 bases between them. In DNA form, the CDR3 reads TGTGCCAGCAGCTCGCCGGGACGCCCCTATGGCTACACCTTC. It specifies CASSSPGRPYGYTF.

The V and J genes are TRBV7-2 and TRBJ2-1, with 7 bases lining up with TRBD2. The ends lost 1 base at V and 10 bases at J; junction bases unmatched: 13. CDR1 is SGHTA and CDR2 is FQGNSA in the germline V gene. The CDR3 is 16 residues long. For the CDR3, the DNA is TGTGCCAGCAGCTTAGAGTGGACGGGAGGCCTAATGGAGCAGTTCTTC. This codes for CASSLEWTGGLMEQFF.

This clone was recorded only once. This chain joins TRBV28 and TRBJ1-3; TRBD1 is a possible D gene (5 bases). This CDR3 is 14 amino acids long. Germline-derived CDR1 and CDR2 are MDHEN and SYDVKM. The V gene lost 3 bases and the J gene lost 4 bases, with 10 bases spanning the gap. CDR3 sequence: CASSFGGSGNTIYF. As DNA, the CDR3 is TGTGCCAGCAGTTTCGGGGGTTCGGGAAACACCATATATTTT. Filled out from reference TRBV28 and TRBJ1-3, the complete variable domain reads DVKVTQSSRYLVKRTGEKVFLECVQDMDHENMFWYRQDPGLGLRLIYFSYDVKMKEKGDIPEGYSVSREKKERFSLILESASTNQTSMYLCASSFGGSGNTIYFGEGSWLTVV.

The chain uses TRBV7-9 and TRBJ1-3; a weak D match, TRBD1 (6 bases). Germline lookup yields CDR1 SEHNR and CDR2 FQNEAQ (reference sequence). The CDR3 spans 14 residues. Trimming removed 8 bases from V and 1 base from J, with 12 bases in between. In nucleotides, the CDR3 is TGTGCCAGCGCATTTACAGGGTCTGGAAACACCATATATTTT. It is translated as CASAFTGSGNTIYF.

J is TRBJ2-4 and V is TRBV2; 7 nucleotides line up with TRBD1. The CDR3 contains 18 residues. The ends lost 4 bases at V and 0 bases at J; junction bases unmatched: 12. The V gene's germline CDR1 is SNHLY and CDR2 FYNNEI. The CDR3 coding sequence is TGTGCCAGCAGTGGAGGTTCGAACAGGGGCTTAGCCAAAAACATTCAGTACTTC. Protein product: CASSGGSNRGLAKNIQYF.

This clone was seen only once. The chain recombines TRBV7-3 with TRBJ2-5, with D unclear. V lost 1 base and J 1 base, leaving 10 bases between the germline ends. From germline, CDR1 is SGHTA and CDR2 FQGTGA. CDR3 length equals 15 residues. CDR3 nucleotides: TGTGCCAGCAGCTTAAGTCCGGCAAGCCAAGAGACCCAGTACTTC. Protein sequence: CASSLSPASQETQYF. Combining the CDR3 with reference TRBV7-3 and TRBJ2-5 gives the whole variable domain GAGVSQTPSNKVTEKGKYVELRCDPISGHTALYWYRQSLGQGPEFLIYFQGTGAADDSGLPNDRFFAVRPEGSVSTLKIQRTERGDSAVYLCASSLSPASQETQYFGPGTRLLVL.

This chain connects TRBV7-9 to TRBJ1-4, with a tentative D call TRBD1 (5 bases). With 6 bases removed from V and 10 bases from J, the gap between germline ends came to 18 bases. This CDR3 comprises 14 residues. The germline CDR1 and CDR2 sequences are SEHNR and FQNEAQ (reference sequence). CDR3 sequence: CASSDPRGLGKLFF. The CDR3, as DNA: TGTGCCAGCAGTGATCCGAGGGGATTGGGAAAACTGTTTTTT.

The rearrangement links TRBV7-2 to TRBJ2-3, with 7 bases that match TRBD2. The germline gives CDR1 SGHTA, CDR2 FQGNSA. Trimming took 2 bases from V and 6 from J; bases not matched to a gene: 8. The CDR3 is 15 amino acids. CDR3 loop: CASSLTRLASDTQYF. In DNA form, the CDR3 reads TGTGCCAGCAGCTTAACTCGACTAGCTTCTGATACGCAGTATTTT. The variable domain in full, completed from reference TRBV7-2 and TRBJ2-3, reads GAGVSQSPSNKVTEKGKDVELRCDPISGHTALYWYRQSLGQGLEFLIYFQGNSAPDKSGLPSDRFSAERTGGSVSTLTIQRTQQEDSAVYLCASSLTRLASDTQYFGPGTRLTVL.

Here the CDR3 reads CASSLVGTGLEAFF. As DNA, the CDR3 is TGTGCCAGCAGCTTAGTCGGGACAGGGCTTGAAGCTTTCTTT. The chain uses TRBV7-2 and TRBJ1-1; TRBD1 matches at 9 bases. This CDR3 spans 14 amino acids. CDR1 SGHTA and CDR2 FQGNSA come from the germline V gene. J lost 7 bases, V lost 1 base, and 4 bases had no gene match.

The J gene is TRBJ2-2, the V gene TRBV30, with 7 bases fitting TRBD2. The trim removed 2 bases at V and 5 bases at J, leaving 26 bases unmatched. The germline gives CDR1 GTSNPN, CDR2 SVGIG (reference sequence). The CDR3 is 21 amino acids. CDR3 protein: CAWSPRASGYRRRTNTGELFF. The CDR3 region has the DNA TGTGCCTGGAGTCCACGAGCTAGCGGCTACCGAAGGAGGACAAATACCGGGGAGCTGTTTTTT.

The gene calls are TRBV2 and TRBJ2-1; the D gene is possibly TRBD1 (5 bases). This CDR3 is built from 14 residues. Germline V lookup: CDR1 SNHLY, CDR2 FYNNEI. V was trimmed by 5 bases and J by 5 bases, leaving 13 bases between them. CDR3 protein: CASSSRQRDNEQFF. CDR3 sequence (DNA): TGTGCCAGCAGTTCCCGACAGAGAGACAATGAGCAGTTCTTC.

In this sample, this clone turned up once. This chain's CDR3 is CASSLGTSPIYEQYF. Written as DNA, the CDR3 is TGTGCCAGCAGCTTGGGGACTAGCCCTATTTACGAGCAGTACTTC. The gene calls are TRBV5-5 and TRBJ2-7; 8 bases map to TRBD2. The germline gives CDR1 SGHKS, CDR2 YYEKEE (reference sequence). The CDR3 is 15 residues long. Losses at the gene ends were 0 bases for V and 4 bases for J; bases not matched to a gene: 6.

The J gene is TRBJ2-7, the V gene TRBV11-2, with D unclear. Germline V gives CDR1 SGHAT, CDR2 FQNNGV. The ends were cut back, 3 bases at V and 4 bases at J, with 10 bases in the middle. The CDR3 totals 13 residues. This CDR3 reads CASSLGFRYEQYF. The CDR3 nucleotides read TGTGCCAGCAGCTTGGGCTTTAGGTACGAGCAGTACTTC. Drawing the rest from reference TRBV11-2 and TRBJ2-7, the complete variable domain is EAGVAQSPRYKIIEKRQSVAFWCNPISGHATLYWYQQILGQGPKLLIQFQNNGVVDDSQLPKDRFSAERLKGVDSTLKIQPAKLEDSAVYLCASSLGFRYEQYFGPGTRLTVT.

The CDR3 loop reads CASTGDRYGYTF. CDR3 DNA: TGTGCCAGCACTGGAGACAGATATGGCTACACCTTC. The rearrangement links TRBV6-1 to TRBJ1-2; the D gene is possibly TRBD1 (5 bases). Trimming shortened V by 7 bases and J by 5 bases, and 11 bases separated the two germline ends. Per the germline V gene, CDR1 is MNHNS and CDR2 is SASEGT. The CDR3 length is 12 residues.

V and J are TRBV9 and TRBJ2-7; 11 positions match TRBD2. The CDR3 length is 16 residues. With 0 bases clipped from V and 3 bases from J, the junction kept 5 bases outside the gene matches. Germline values: CDR1 SGDLS, CDR2 YYNGEE. The CDR3 spells CASSVGGTSGVYEQYF. The CDR3, as DNA: TGTGCCAGCAGCGTAGGGGGGACTAGCGGAGTCTACGAGCAGTACTTC. The full variable domain, completed using reference TRBV9 and TRBJ2-7, is DSGVTQTPKHLITATGQRVTLRCSPRSGDLSVYWYQQSLDQGLQFLIQYYNGEERAKGNILERFSAQQFPDLHSELNLSSLELGDSALYFCASSVGGTSGVYEQYFGPGTRLTVT.

V usage is TRBV5-4 and J usage is TRBJ2-3; tentative D call: TRBD2 (6 bases). The CDR3 has 16 amino acids. The V gene lost 3 bases and the J gene lost 3 bases, with 17 bases spanning the gap. Germline V gene sequence: CDR1 SGHNT, CDR2 YYREEE (reference sequence). The CDR3 here is CASSSSGTASTDTQYF. For the CDR3, the DNA is TGTGCCAGCAGCTCCTCCGGGACTGCCTCTACAGATACGCAGTATTTT.